The TCR beta chain under discussion was sequenced for a study of control samples from healthy donors and cancer patients. The CDR3 is 15 residues long. Germline CDR1 is MGHRA and CDR2 is YSYEKL. Trimming removed 0 bases at V and 3 bases at J, with 9 bases between. The protocol was immunoSEQ multiplex PCR, while the TCRdb copy is restricted to in-frame clones and leaves out a portion. The table lists roughly 130,000 clones, around 90% of them singletons. J is TRBJ2-1 and V is TRBV4-1; D call uncertain. The sequenced material came from blood. This sequence was found in a man younger than 35 in good health. Here the CDR3 reads CASSQEPYSYNEQFF. CDR3 sequence (DNA): TGCGCCAGCAGCCAAGAACCTTATAGCTACAATGAGCAGTTCTTC.